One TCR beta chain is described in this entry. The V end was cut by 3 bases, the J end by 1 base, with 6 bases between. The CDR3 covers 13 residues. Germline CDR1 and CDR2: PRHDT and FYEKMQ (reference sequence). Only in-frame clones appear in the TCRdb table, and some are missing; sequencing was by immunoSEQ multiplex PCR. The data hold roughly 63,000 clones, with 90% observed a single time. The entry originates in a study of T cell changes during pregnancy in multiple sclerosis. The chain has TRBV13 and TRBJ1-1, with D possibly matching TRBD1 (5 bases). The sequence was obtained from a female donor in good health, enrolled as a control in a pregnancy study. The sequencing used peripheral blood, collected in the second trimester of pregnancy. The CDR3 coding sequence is TGTGCCAGCAGCTTTGGACAGAACACTGAAGCTTTCTTT. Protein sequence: CASSFGQNTEAFF.